The rows below give T cell receptor beta chains drawn from one sample of a study of T-cell reconstitution after alpha-beta-depleted transplantation in children. MiXCR, applied by TCRdb to the PCR reads, yields one record per CDR3 protein. The profile covers a few hundred thousand distinct CDR3 sequences, with 9.5% to 15% appearing a single time and around 6% taken by the ten largest. The specimen comprised PBMCs from the stem cell graft donor, sampled from the stem cell graft. Every receptor here comes from a human donor who donated a stem cell graft to a child with combined immunodeficiency. The CDR3 runs from the conserved cysteine through the conserved F or W. D genes are given only for firm matches. Size tells how often a clone was seen (once, few, many) or the class of an expanded clone, and some rows leave it out.

clone size: -
V gene: TRBV9
D gene: -
J gene: TRBJ2-3
CDR3 length: 15
CDR3 protein: CASSVRDGYTDTQYF
CDR3 DNA: TGTGCCAGCAGCGTAAGAGATGGTTACACAGATACGCAGTATTTT

clone size: few
V gene: TRBV11-2
D gene: TRBD1
J gene: TRBJ2-7
CDR3 length: 15
CDR3 protein: CASSLGTGDNYEQYF
CDR3 DNA: TGTGCCAGCAGCTTGGGGACAGGGGATAACTACGAGCAGTACTTC

clone size: few
V gene: TRBV20-1
D gene: TRBD2
J gene: TRBJ2-7
CDR3 length: 16
CDR3 protein: CSALGLAGYPSYEQYF
CDR3 DNA: TGCAGTGCGTTAGGACTAGCGGGATACCCCTCCTACGAGCAGTACTTC

clone size: -
V gene: TRBV5-1
D gene: -
J gene: TRBJ2-7
CDR3 length: 14
CDR3 protein: CASSFQQRDYEQYF
CDR3 DNA: TGCGCCAGCAGCTTCCAACAGAGGGACTACGAGCAGTACTTC

clone size: few
V gene: TRBV20-1
D gene: -
J gene: TRBJ2-2
CDR3 length: 15
CDR3 protein: CSASALDSNTGELFF
CDR3 DNA: TGCAGTGCTAGTGCGCTGGACAGTAACACCGGGGAGCTGTTTTTT

clone size: few
V gene: TRBV7-9
D gene: -
J gene: TRBJ2-7
CDR3 length: 13
CDR3 protein: CASSFRVPYEQYF
CDR3 DNA: TGTGCCAGCAGCTTCCGGGTTCCCTACGAGCAGTACTTC

clone size: many
V gene: TRBV5-1
D gene: TRBD2
J gene: TRBJ2-2
CDR3 length: 15
CDR3 protein: CASSLVASGTGELFF
CDR3 DNA: TGCGCCAGCAGCTTGGTTGCTAGCGGGACCGGGGAGCTGTTTTTT

clone size: -
V gene: TRBV2
D gene: TRBD2
J gene: TRBJ2-7
CDR3 length: 16
CDR3 protein: CASSEGRSSGNYEQYF
CDR3 DNA: TGTGCCAGCAGTGAAGGTCGATCTAGCGGCAACTACGAGCAGTACTTC

clone size: few
V gene: TRBV5-1
D gene: TRBD1
J gene: TRBJ2-3
CDR3 length: 14
CDR3 protein: CASALGQGADTQYF
CDR3 DNA: TGCGCCAGCGCCCTGGGACAGGGGGCAGATACGCAGTATTTT

clone size: few
V gene: TRBV29-1
D gene: -
J gene: TRBJ1-1
CDR3 length: 12
CDR3 protein: CSGQGQNTEAFF
CDR3 DNA: TGCAGCGGCCAGGGCCAGAACACTGAAGCTTTCTTT

clone size: -
V gene: TRBV29-1
D gene: TRBD2
J gene: TRBJ2-1
CDR3 length: 13
CDR3 protein: CSVTASGSYEQFF
CDR3 DNA: TGCAGCGTTACAGCTAGCGGGAGCTATGAGCAGTTCTTC

clone size: -
V gene: TRBV20-1
D gene: TRBD2
J gene: TRBJ2-1
CDR3 length: 13
CDR3 protein: CSARGLADHEQFF
CDR3 DNA: TGCAGTGCTAGAGGGCTAGCGGACCATGAGCAGTTCTTC

clone size: -
V gene: TRBV20-1
D gene: -
J gene: TRBJ2-5
CDR3 length: 13
CDR3 protein: CSARSAGVETQYF
CDR3 DNA: TGCAGTGCTAGATCCGCAGGGGTAGAGACCCAGTACTTC

clone size: few
V gene: TRBV24-1
D gene: TRBD1
J gene: TRBJ2-5
CDR3 length: 14
CDR3 protein: CATSDSGQGQTQYF
CDR3 DNA: TGTGCCACCAGTGACTCGGGACAGGGACAGACCCAGTACTTC

clone size: few
V gene: TRBV7-3
D gene: TRBD2
J gene: TRBJ2-1
CDR3 length: 15
CDR3 protein: CASSLRLAGAPEQFF
CDR3 DNA: TGTGCCAGCAGCTTAAGACTAGCGGGAGCCCCTGAGCAGTTCTTC

clone size: -
V gene: TRBV24-1
D gene: TRBD2
J gene: TRBJ2-7
CDR3 length: 16
CDR3 protein: CATSDLGLAGRYEQYF
CDR3 DNA: TGTGCCACCAGTGATTTAGGACTAGCGGGTCGGTACGAGCAGTACTTC

clone size: -
V gene: TRBV9
D gene: TRBD1
J gene: TRBJ1-4
CDR3 length: 16
CDR3 protein: CASILLTGAENEKLFF
CDR3 DNA: TGTGCCAGCATTCTTCTTACAGGGGCGGAGAATGAAAAACTGTTTTTT

clone size: many
V gene: TRBV9
D gene: TRBD1
J gene: TRBJ2-5
CDR3 length: 14
CDR3 protein: CASSVGTGEETQYF
CDR3 DNA: TGTGCCAGCAGCGTAGGAACAGGGGAGGAGACCCAGTACTTC

clone size: -
V gene: TRBV12-3/TRBV12-4
D gene: -
J gene: TRBJ2-7
CDR3 length: 14
CDR3 protein: CASTPRGSPYEQYF
CDR3 DNA: TGTGCCAGCACCCCCCGAGGCAGTCCCTACGAGCAGTACTTC

clone size: -
V gene: TRBV28
D gene: TRBD2
J gene: TRBJ2-1
CDR3 length: 18
CDR3 protein: CASSSTSGGAYSYNEQFF
CDR3 DNA: TGTGCCAGCAGTTCCACTAGCGGGGGGGCTTACTCCTACAATGAGCAGTTCTTC

clone size: -
V gene: TRBV2
D gene: TRBD1
J gene: TRBJ2-3
CDR3 length: 15
CDR3 protein: CASIETVGQGDTQYF
CDR3 DNA: TGTGCCAGCATCGAGACCGTCGGACAGGGAGATACGCAGTATTTT

clone size: few
V gene: TRBV5-6
D gene: -
J gene: TRBJ2-1
CDR3 length: 13
CDR3 protein: CASSLVRGGEQFF
CDR3 DNA: TGTGCCAGCAGCTTGGTGAGGGGAGGTGAGCAGTTCTTC

clone size: many
V gene: TRBV7-2
D gene: TRBD1
J gene: TRBJ2-3
CDR3 length: 14
CDR3 protein: CASSVGQGPDTQYF
CDR3 DNA: TGTGCCAGCAGTGTAGGACAGGGGCCAGATACGCAGTATTTT

clone size: -
V gene: TRBV5-1
D gene: TRBD1
J gene: TRBJ2-3
CDR3 length: 15
CDR3 protein: CASSLTLTGLDTQYF
CDR3 DNA: TGCGCCAGCAGCTTGACTTTGACAGGGTTAGATACGCAGTATTTT

clone size: few
V gene: TRBV12-3/TRBV12-4
D gene: -
J gene: TRBJ2-7
CDR3 length: 14
CDR3 protein: CASSKSGRSYEQYF
CDR3 DNA: TGTGCCAGCAGTAAGTCGGGACGCTCGTACGAGCAGTACTTC

clone size: -
V gene: TRBV12-3/TRBV12-4
D gene: -
J gene: TRBJ2-1
CDR3 length: 14
CDR3 protein: CASSTLGGANEQFF
CDR3 DNA: TGTGCCAGCAGCACCCTGGGGGGGGCCAATGAGCAGTTCTTC

clone size: few
V gene: TRBV12-5
D gene: -
J gene: TRBJ2-7
CDR3 length: 16
CDR3 protein: CASGLSHRTGSYEQYF
CDR3 DNA: TGTGCTAGTGGCCTCAGCCACAGGACGGGGTCCTACGAGCAGTACTTC

clone size: many
V gene: TRBV12-3/TRBV12-4
D gene: -
J gene: TRBJ1-1
CDR3 length: 14
CDR3 protein: CASSLRGMNTEAFF
CDR3 DNA: TGTGCCAGCAGTTTGAGAGGAATGAACACTGAAGCTTTCTTT

clone size: few
V gene: TRBV7-9
D gene: -
J gene: TRBJ1-1
CDR3 length: 11
CDR3 protein: CASSPTREAFF
CDR3 DNA: TGTGCCAGCAGCCCCACCAGGGAAGCTTTCTTT

clone size: few
V gene: TRBV15
D gene: TRBD1
J gene: TRBJ2-1
CDR3 length: 14
CDR3 protein: CATSRDREIGEQFF
CDR3 DNA: TGTGCCACCAGCAGGGACAGGGAAATCGGGGAGCAGTTCTTC

clone size: -
V gene: TRBV6-2/TRBV6-3
D gene: -
J gene: TRBJ2-7
CDR3 length: 13
CDR3 protein: CASSYMRAYEQYF
CDR3 DNA: TGTGCCAGCAGTTACATGAGGGCCTACGAGCAGTACTTC

clone size: many
V gene: TRBV20-1
D gene: -
J gene: TRBJ2-5
CDR3 length: 12
CDR3 protein: CSAEPWGETQYF
CDR3 DNA: TGCAGTGCTGAGCCTTGGGGAGAGACCCAGTACTTC

clone size: many
V gene: TRBV30
D gene: TRBD2
J gene: TRBJ2-5
CDR3 length: 15
CDR3 protein: CAWSRGLAGVETQYF
CDR3 DNA: TGTGCCTGGAGTAGAGGGCTAGCGGGAGTAGAGACCCAGTACTTC

clone size: -
V gene: TRBV18
D gene: -
J gene: TRBJ1-5
CDR3 length: 15
CDR3 protein: CASSRQSDSNQPQHF
CDR3 DNA: TGTGCCAGCTCACGGCAGTCAGATAGCAATCAGCCCCAGCATTTT

clone size: few
V gene: TRBV24-1
D gene: -
J gene: TRBJ2-4
CDR3 length: 17
CDR3 protein: CATSEIRGQGPKNIQYF
CDR3 DNA: TGTGCCACCAGTGAAATTCGGGGGCAGGGGCCCAAAAACATTCAGTACTTC

clone size: few
V gene: TRBV25-1
D gene: TRBD2
J gene: TRBJ2-7
CDR3 length: 14
CDR3 protein: CASSRGSGYYEQYF
CDR3 DNA: TGTGCCAGCAGTCGTGGTAGCGGGTACTACGAGCAGTACTTC